This T cell receptor beta chain was recorded in a study of shared clonotypes between healthy human individuals. The germline CDR1 and CDR2 sequences are MNHEY and SMNVEV (reference sequence). V dropped 0 bases and J dropped 4 bases, with 4 bases sitting between them. This CDR3 comprises 14 residues. Donors were healthy HIV-negative adults without recently reported acute infections or vaccinations. Study-wide results and limits: Against clonotypes common to all four donors, non-shared ones had lower generation probabilities.

In this sample, this clone turned up a few times. The antigen remains undetermined. Other nucleotide sequences in the sample specify the same CDR3. TCRdb's copy holds only in-frame clones and misses some; the assay was immunoSEQ multiplex PCR. The sample carries some 550,000 clones, roughly 97% recorded once. This sequence originates from a woman in her 30s in good health. The sample taken for sequencing was naive CD4+ T cells sorted from blood. Subset meaning: CD45RA+ positively selected. The chain has TRBV27 and TRBJ2-6; D is uncertain. CDR3 amino acids: CASSLSPGANVLTF. CDR3 DNA: TGTGCCAGCAGTTTATCTCCCGGGGCCAACGTCCTGACTTTC.